This record covers a single T cell receptor beta chain. The data were obtained in a study of cytomegalovirus exposure and HLA in healthy donors. Generated by immunoSEQ multiplex PCR, the TCRdb table keeps only in-frame clones and is missing some. Found here are about 120,000 clones, roughly 84% of them singletons; the top ten hold around 1.9%. Germline CDR1 reads SGDLS; CDR2 reads YYNGEE. The V end was cut by 4 bases, the J end by 4 bases, with 15 bases between. The CDR3 is 15 amino acids. Sequenced: PBMCs. The sequence derives from a woman aged 25-40 years in good health and CMV-seronegative. The chain is built from TRBV9 and TRBJ2-1, with D maybe TRBD2 (6 bases). The CDR3 spells CASSPRGIEYNEQFF. The CDR3 DNA follows: TGTGCCAGCAGCCCCCGGGGGATTGAGTACAATGAGCAGTTCTTC.